This T cell receptor beta chain was identified during a study of OX40 agonist ivuxolimab in advanced cancers. Study details: Recorded diagnoses for dose-escalation patients were hepatocellular carcinoma, melanoma, renal cell or head and neck cancer.

The table came from immunoSEQ multiplex PCR; TCRdb's copy has only in-frame clones and leaves some out. This table has over 70,000 clones, under 95% appearing once. Germline V gene lookup returns CDR1 LGHNA and CDR2 YSLEER. The length of the CDR3 is 14 residues. Trimming left V 6 bases short and J 3 bases short, with 15 bases between. The sequencing used CD4+ or CD8+ T cells sorted from blood, collected in a trial of the OX40 agonist ivuxolimab. The chain joins TRBV4-3 to TRBJ2-7, with D hard to call. The source of this sequence is an adult with an advanced solid tumor such as melanoma, head and neck, liver or kidney cancer. CDR3 coding DNA: TGCGCCAGCAGTATACTGATTGGAGACTACGAGCAGTACTTC. Amino acid sequence: CASSILIGDYEQYF.